This T cell receptor beta chain was retrieved from a study of human T cells and chemical hapten exposure. In the study overall: 2% DPC was applied to about 2 cm by about 2 cm of upper inner arm skin for sensitization.

TCRdb re-analysed the RACE reads in MiXCR, keeping a single row per CDR3 protein. This sample has around 82,000 distinct CDR3 sequences, with 6.5% to 8.5% found just once. CDR1 is LGHNA and CDR2 is YNFKEQ in the germline V gene. The junction had 9 bases not matched to a gene; V was cut back by 3 bases and J by 2 bases. The CDR3 length is 17 residues. This sample's time point: patch test 2, 6 weeks after DPC sensitization. The sample's treatment: therapeutic diphenylcyclopropenone sensitization with weekly scalp DPC. The study enrolled 18 to 70-year-old alopecia patients suitable for DPC. The study extracted total RNA from unfractionated whole blood.

V and J are TRBV4-2 and TRBJ2-3; 9 bases map to TRBD2. The clonotype originates from a woman aged 25 to 39 with alopecia areata. Some clones in this sample may be carry-over from other donors' samples. Sequences were derived from whole blood, sampled in connection with sensitization to the hapten diphenylcyclopropenone (DPC). CDR3 nucleotide sequence: TGTGCCAGCAGCCAGCCTAGGCCTAGCGGGGACACAGATACGCAGTATTTT. As protein: CASSQPRPSGDTDTQYF.